One sample yielded the 12 T cell receptor beta chains listed below, sequenced in a study of shared clonotypes between healthy human individuals. Produced via immunoSEQ multiplex PCR; TCRdb's table is partial and in-frame only. The table shows more than 2,000,000 clones, with 90% to 95% occurring only once. The sequencing sample was made of naive CD4+ T cells sorted from blood. Subset meaning: CD45RA+ positively selected. These receptors were collected from a young man in good health.

About this clone itself: The sample contains more than one DNA sequence encoding this CDR3. This rearrangement joins TRBV5-1 to TRBJ2-2, with D perhaps matching TRBD1 (6 bases). Germline CDR1 and CDR2: SGHRS and YFSETQ. This CDR3 is built from 15 residues. Trimming removed 5 bases from V and 0 bases from J, with 11 bases in between. CDR3 in DNA: TGCGCCAGCAGTCCTGACAGGCCGAACACCGGGGAGCTGTTTTTT. Encoded protein: CASSPDRPNTGELFF.

This chain joins TRBV5-4 and TRBJ2-4; 9 bases fit TRBD1. The CDR3 loop spans 16 amino acids. V lost 4 bases, J lost 4 bases, and 9 bases stayed unmatched. Germline V lookup: CDR1 SGHNT, CDR2 YYREEE (reference sequence). The CDR3 sequence: CASSALGQGSKNIQYF. CDR3 coding DNA: TGTGCCAGCAGCGCCTTGGGACAGGGCTCGAAAAACATTCAGTACTTC.

V is TRBV7-9 and J is TRBJ2-5, with D uncertain. CDR3 length: 16 amino acids. Germline CDR1 and CDR2: SEHNR and FQNEAQ (reference sequence). The germline V and J ends were trimmed by 0 bases and 2 bases, with 13 bases remaining between them. CDR3: CASSLATSNIQETQYF. CDR3 coding DNA: TGTGCCAGCAGCTTAGCTACGTCGAACATACAAGAGACCCAGTACTTC.

A remark on this clone: Other DNA sequences in the same sample also yield this CDR3. V and J are TRBV30 and TRBJ2-7; unclear D gene. Per germline, CDR1 GTSNPN and CDR2 SVGIG (reference sequence). The ends were cut back, 0 bases at V and 5 bases at J, with 5 bases in the middle. The CDR3 extends over 11 amino acids. CDR3 in DNA: TGTGCCTGGAGTGTAAGACACGAGCAGTACTTC. Its translation: CAWSVRHEQYF.

The V and J genes are TRBV9 and TRBJ1-2; TRBD1 might be the D (6 bases). The CDR3 sequence is 15 residues long. Germline V gene sequence: CDR1 SGDLS, CDR2 YYNGEE. With 4 bases removed from V and 2 bases from J, the gap between germline ends came to 15 bases. The CDR3 protein is CASSPSHTGNYGYTF. The CDR3 DNA sequence: TGTGCCAGCAGCCCGAGCCATACAGGGAACTATGGCTACACCTTC.

The chain links TRBV5-4 to TRBJ1-2; TRBD1 might be the D (6 bases). CDR3 length: 14 amino acids. Germline lookup yields CDR1 SGHNT and CDR2 YYREEE (reference sequence). V was pared by 3 bases and J by 0 bases, with 9 bases between. CDR3 DNA: TGTGCCAGCAGCTGGGACACCGCTAACTATGGCTACACCTTC. It translates to CASSWDTANYGYTF.

The chain recombines TRBV19 with TRBJ1-6; no clear D. With 3 bases removed from V and 7 bases from J, the gap between germline ends came to 16 bases. This CDR3 region has 16 residues. The germline CDR1 and CDR2 sequences are LNHDA and SQIVND (reference sequence). The CDR3 DNA reads as TGTGCCAGTAGTATCTCCCCGCGGGAGGCCAATTCACCCCTCCACTTT. Translated, it gives CASSISPREANSPLHF.

J is TRBJ2-1 and V is TRBV6-6; D is unresolved. CDR1 MNHNY and CDR2 SVGAGI come from the germline V gene (reference sequence). The CDR3 spans 13 residues. V lost 6 bases to trimming and J lost 8 bases, with 14 bases between them. Written as DNA, the CDR3 is TGTGCCAGCAGCCAAACCCCCTGGGATGAGCAGTTCTTC. Translated, it gives CASSQTPWDEQFF.

The chain has TRBV19 and TRBJ2-5; D unclear. Trimming took off 4 bases at V and 7 bases at J, with 13 bases between the two ends. Germline CDR1 reads LNHDA; CDR2 reads SQIVND (reference sequence). The CDR3 runs 13 residues. This CDR3 reads CASSTPLGVTQYF. The CDR3 DNA is TGTGCCAGTAGTACCCCCCTTGGGGTGACCCAGTACTTC.

The chain carries TRBV5-4 and TRBJ1-6; D unclear. Germline loops: CDR1 SGHNT, CDR2 YYREEE (reference sequence). CDR3 length: 15 amino acids. Trimming left V 3 bases short and J 6 bases short, with 13 bases between. This CDR3 reads CASSSTDISNSPLHF. The CDR3 DNA sequence: TGTGCCAGCAGCTCAACCGACATCAGTAATTCACCCCTCCACTTT. The entire variable domain, with the rest obtained from reference TRBV5-4 and TRBJ1-6, is as follows: ETGVTQSPTHLIKTRGQQVTLRCSSQSGHNTVSWYQQALGQGPQFIFQYYREEENGRGNFPPRFSGLQFPNYSSELNVNALELDDSALYLCASSSTDISNSPLHFGNGTRLTVT.

The V call is TRBV6-1, the J call TRBJ1-5, with 7 bases lining up with TRBD1. Trimming took 7 bases from V and 7 from J; bases not matched to a gene: 7. Germline CDR1 MNHNS, CDR2 SASEGT. The CDR3 contains 13 residues. CDR3 protein: CASTSSRGQPQHF. The CDR3 DNA is TGTGCCAGCACATCGAGCAGGGGGCAGCCCCAGCATTTT.

This clone appeared a single time. The V gene is TRBV7-8, the J gene TRBJ2-5; 8 bases match TRBD1. CDR3 length: 16 amino acids. Germline values: CDR1 SGHVS, CDR2 FQNEAQ. V gave up 5 bases and J gave up 4 bases; unmatched junction bases: 12. CDR3 sequence (DNA): TGTGCCAGCAGCAATAAGGGACAGGTCTTAGGAGAGACCCAGTACTTC. Protein product: CASSNKGQVLGETQYF.